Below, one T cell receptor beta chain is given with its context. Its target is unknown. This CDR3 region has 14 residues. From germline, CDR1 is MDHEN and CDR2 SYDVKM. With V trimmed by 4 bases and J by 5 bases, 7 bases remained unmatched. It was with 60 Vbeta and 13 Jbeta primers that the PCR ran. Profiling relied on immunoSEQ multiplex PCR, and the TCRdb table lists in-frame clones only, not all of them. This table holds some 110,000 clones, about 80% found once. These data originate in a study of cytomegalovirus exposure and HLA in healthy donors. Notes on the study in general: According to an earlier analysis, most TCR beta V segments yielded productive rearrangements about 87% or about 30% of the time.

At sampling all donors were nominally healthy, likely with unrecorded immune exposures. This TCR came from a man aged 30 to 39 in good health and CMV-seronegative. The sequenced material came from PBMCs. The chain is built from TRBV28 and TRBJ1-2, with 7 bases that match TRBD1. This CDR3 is CASSSRTGGYGYTF. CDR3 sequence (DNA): TGTGCCAGCAGTTCCCGGACAGGCGGATATGGCTACACCTTC.